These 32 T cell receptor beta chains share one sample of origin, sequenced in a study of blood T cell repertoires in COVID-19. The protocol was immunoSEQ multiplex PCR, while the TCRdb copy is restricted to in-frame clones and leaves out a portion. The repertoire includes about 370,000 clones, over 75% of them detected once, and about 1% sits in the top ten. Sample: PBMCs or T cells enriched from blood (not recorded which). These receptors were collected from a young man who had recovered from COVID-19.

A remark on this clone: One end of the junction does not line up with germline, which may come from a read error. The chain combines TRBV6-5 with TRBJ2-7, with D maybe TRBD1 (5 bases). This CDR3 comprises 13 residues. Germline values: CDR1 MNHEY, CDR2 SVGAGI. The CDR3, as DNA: TGTGCCAGCAGTCCGACAGTCTCCTACGAGCAGTATTTC. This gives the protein CASSPTVSYEQYF.

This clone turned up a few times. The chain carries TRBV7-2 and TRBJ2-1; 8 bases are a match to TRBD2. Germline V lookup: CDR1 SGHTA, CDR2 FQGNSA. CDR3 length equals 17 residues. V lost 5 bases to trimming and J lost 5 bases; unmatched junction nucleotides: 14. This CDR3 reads CASSTRTSGRANNEQFF. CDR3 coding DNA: TGTGCCAGCAGCACGAGAACTAGCGGACGGGCTAACAATGAGCAGTTCTTC.

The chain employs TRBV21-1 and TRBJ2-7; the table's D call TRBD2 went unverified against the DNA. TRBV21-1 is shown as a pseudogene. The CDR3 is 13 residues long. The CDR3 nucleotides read TGTGCCAGCGCGGGAGGGCCCCCCTACGAGCAGTACTTC. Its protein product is CASAGGPPYEQYF.

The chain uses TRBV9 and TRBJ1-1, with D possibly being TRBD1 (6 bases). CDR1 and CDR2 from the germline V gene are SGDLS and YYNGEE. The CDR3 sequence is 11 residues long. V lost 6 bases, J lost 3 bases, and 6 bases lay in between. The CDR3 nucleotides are TGTGCCAGCAAGGGGGACACTGAAGCTTTCTTT. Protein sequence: CASKGDTEAFF. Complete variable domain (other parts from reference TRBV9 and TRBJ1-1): DSGVTQTPKHLITATGQRVTLRCSPRSGDLSVYWYQQSLDQGLQFLIQYYNGEERAKGNILERFSAQQFPDLHSELNLSSLELGDSALYFCASKGDTEAFFGQGTRLTVV.

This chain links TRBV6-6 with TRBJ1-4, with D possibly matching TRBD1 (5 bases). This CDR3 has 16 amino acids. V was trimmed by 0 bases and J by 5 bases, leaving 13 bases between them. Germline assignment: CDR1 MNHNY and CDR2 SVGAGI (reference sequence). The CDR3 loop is CASSYSSTGLNEKLFF. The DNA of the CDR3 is TGTGCCAGCAGTTACTCGAGTACAGGCCTCAATGAAAAACTGTTTTTT.

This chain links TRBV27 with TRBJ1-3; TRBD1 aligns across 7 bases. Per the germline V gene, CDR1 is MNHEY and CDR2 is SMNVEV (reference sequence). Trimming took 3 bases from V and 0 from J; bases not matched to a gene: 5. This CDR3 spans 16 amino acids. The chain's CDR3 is CASSLKGANSGNTIYF. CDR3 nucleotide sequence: TGTGCCAGCAGTTTGAAGGGGGCAAACTCTGGAAACACCATATATTTT.

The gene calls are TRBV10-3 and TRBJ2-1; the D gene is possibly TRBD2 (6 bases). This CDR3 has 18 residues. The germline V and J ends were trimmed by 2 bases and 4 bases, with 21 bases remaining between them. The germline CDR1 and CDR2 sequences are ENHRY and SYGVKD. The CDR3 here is CAISEPEGGSENYNEQFF. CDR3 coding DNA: TGTGCCATCAGTGAGCCGGAAGGAGGGTCGGAGAATTACAATGAGCAGTTCTTC.

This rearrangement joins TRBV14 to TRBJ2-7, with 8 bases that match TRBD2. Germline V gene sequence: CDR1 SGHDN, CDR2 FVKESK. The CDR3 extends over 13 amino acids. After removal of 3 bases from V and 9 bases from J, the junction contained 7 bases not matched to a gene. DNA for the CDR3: TGTGCCAGCAGCCACACCCGACTAGCGTGGCAGTACTTC. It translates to CASSHTRLAWQYF.

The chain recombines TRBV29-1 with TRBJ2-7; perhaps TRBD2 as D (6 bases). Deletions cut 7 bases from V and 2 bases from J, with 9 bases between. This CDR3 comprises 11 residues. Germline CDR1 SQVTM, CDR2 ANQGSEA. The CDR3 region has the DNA TGCAGCGCCGGGGGTACCTACGAGCAGTACTTC. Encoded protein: CSAGGTYEQYF.

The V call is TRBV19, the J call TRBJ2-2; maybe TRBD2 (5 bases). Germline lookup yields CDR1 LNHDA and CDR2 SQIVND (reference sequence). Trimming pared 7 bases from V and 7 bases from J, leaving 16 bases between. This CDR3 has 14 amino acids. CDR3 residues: CASMLGGGGGELFF. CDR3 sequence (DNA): TGTGCCAGTATGCTCGGAGGAGGTGGCGGGGAGCTGTTTTTT. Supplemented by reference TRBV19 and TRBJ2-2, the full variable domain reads DGGITQSPKYLFRKEGQNVTLSCEQNLNHDAMYWYRQDPGQGLRLIYYSQIVNDFQKGDIAEGYSVSREKKESFPLTVTSAQKNPTAFYLCASMLGGGGGELFFGEGSRLTVL.

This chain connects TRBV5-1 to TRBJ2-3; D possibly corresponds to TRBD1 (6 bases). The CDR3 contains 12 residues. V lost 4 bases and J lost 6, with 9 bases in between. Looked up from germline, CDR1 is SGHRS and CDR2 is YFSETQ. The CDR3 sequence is CASSGTSDTQYF. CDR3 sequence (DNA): TGCGCCAGCAGCGGGACATCGGATACGCAGTATTTT.

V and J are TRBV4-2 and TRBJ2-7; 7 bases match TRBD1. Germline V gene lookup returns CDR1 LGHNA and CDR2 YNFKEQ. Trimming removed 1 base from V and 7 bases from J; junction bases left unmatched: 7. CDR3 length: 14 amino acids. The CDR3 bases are TGTGCCAGCAGCCAAGGACAGGGTACGGGGGAGCAGTACTTC. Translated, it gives CASSQGQGTGEQYF.

Here the CDR3 DNA reads TGTGCCAGCAGCTTGGTGAGCCTCCTGTTCTTC. Translated, it gives CASSLVSLLFF. The chain recombines TRBV5-6 with TRBJ2-1, with unresolved D. The germline V and J ends were trimmed by 0 bases and 15 bases, with 10 bases remaining between them. The V gene's germline CDR1 is SGHDT and CDR2 YYEEEE. The CDR3 consists of 11 residues.

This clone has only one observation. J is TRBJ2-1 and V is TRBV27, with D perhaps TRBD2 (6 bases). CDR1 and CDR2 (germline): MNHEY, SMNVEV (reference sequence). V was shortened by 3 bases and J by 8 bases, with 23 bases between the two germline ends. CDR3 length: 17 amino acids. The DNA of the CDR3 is TGTGCCAGCAGTTTCTCCGGGGGAGGCCCCCAAGGTTATGAGCAGTTCTTC. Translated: CASSFSGGGPQGYEQFF.

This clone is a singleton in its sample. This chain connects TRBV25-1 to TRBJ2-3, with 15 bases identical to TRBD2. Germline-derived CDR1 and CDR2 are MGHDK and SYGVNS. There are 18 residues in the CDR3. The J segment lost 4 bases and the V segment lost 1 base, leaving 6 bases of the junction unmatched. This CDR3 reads CASSEWTSGGAAPDTQYF. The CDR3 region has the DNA TGTGCCAGCAGTGAATGGACTAGCGGGGGGGCCGCGCCAGATACGCAGTATTTT.

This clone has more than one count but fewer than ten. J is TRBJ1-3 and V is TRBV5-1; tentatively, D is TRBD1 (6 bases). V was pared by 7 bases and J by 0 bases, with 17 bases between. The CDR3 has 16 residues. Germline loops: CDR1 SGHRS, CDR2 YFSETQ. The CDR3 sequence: CASQTDSPSSGNTIYF. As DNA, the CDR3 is TGCGCCAGCCAAACGGACAGCCCGAGCTCTGGAAACACCATATATTTT.

This chain's CDR3 is CASAGVGYEQYF. In nucleotides, the CDR3 is TGTGCCAGCGCGGGAGTGGGGTACGAGCAGTACTTC. V usage is TRBV2 and J usage is TRBJ2-7, with 7 bases identical to TRBD2. CDR3 length: 12 amino acids. V was clipped by 8 bases and J by 4 bases; unmatched bases: 5. Germline CDR1 reads SNHLY; CDR2 reads FYNNEI.

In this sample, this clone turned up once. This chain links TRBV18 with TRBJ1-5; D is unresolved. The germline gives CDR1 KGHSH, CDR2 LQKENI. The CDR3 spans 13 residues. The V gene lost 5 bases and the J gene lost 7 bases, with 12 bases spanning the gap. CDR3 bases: TGTGCCAGCTCATCCGGGGTATTACAGCCCCAGCATTTT. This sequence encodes CASSSGVLQPQHF.

The CDR3 nucleotides read TGTGCCAGCAGTGAACACAGGGTTCCTGGGGGCTACACCTTC. Amino acids: CASSEHRVPGGYTF. The J gene is TRBJ1-2, the V gene TRBV6-1, with D possibly matching TRBD1 (6 bases). With 2 bases removed from V and 8 bases from J, the gap between germline ends came to 15 bases. Germline CDR1 is MNHNS and CDR2 is SASEGT. CDR3 length: 14 residues.

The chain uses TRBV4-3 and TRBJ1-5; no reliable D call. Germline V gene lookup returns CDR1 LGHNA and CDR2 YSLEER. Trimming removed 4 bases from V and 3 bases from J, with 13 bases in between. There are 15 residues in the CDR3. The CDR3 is CASSRALGDNQPQHF. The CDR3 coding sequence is TGCGCCAGCAGCCGAGCCCTCGGTGACAATCAGCCCCAGCATTTT.

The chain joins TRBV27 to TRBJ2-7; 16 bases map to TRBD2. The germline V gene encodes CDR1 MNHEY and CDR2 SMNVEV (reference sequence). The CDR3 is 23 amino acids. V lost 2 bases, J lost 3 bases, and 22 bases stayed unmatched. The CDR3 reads CASSLRGYHQGAGTSGRVYEQYF. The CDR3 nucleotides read TGTGCCAGCAGTTTACGGGGGTACCACCAGGGGGCCGGGACTAGCGGGAGGGTCTACGAGCAGTACTTC.

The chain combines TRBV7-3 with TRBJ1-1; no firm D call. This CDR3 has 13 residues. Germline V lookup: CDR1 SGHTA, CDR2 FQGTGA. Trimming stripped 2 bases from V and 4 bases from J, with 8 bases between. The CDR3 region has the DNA TGTGCCAGCAGCTTAGAGGGAAGCACTGAAGCTTTCTTT. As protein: CASSLEGSTEAFF.

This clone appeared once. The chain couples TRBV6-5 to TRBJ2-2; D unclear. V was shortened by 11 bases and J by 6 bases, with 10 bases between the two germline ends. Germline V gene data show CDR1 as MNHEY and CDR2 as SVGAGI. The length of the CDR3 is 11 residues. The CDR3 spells CAGQLSGELFF. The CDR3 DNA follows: TGTGCCGGGCAGCTATCCGGGGAGCTGTTTTTT.

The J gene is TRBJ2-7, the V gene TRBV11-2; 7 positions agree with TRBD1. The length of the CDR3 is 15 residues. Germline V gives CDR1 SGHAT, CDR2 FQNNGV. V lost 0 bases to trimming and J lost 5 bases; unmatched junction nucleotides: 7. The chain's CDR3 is CASSLEPTGQHEQYF. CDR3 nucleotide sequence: TGTGCCAGCAGCTTAGAGCCGACAGGGCAACACGAGCAGTACTTC.

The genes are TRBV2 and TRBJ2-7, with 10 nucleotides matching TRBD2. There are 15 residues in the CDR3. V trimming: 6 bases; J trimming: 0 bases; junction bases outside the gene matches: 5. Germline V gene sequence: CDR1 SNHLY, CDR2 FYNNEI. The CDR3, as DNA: TGTGCCAGCAGCCTAGCGGGGGTCCTCTCCTACGAGCAGTACTTC. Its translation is CASSLAGVLSYEQYF.

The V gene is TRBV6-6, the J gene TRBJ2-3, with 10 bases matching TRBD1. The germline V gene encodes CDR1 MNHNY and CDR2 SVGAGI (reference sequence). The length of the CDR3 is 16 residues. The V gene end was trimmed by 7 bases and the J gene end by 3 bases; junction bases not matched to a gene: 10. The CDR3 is CASTPSGTGVTDTQYF. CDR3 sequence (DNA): TGTGCCAGCACCCCCTCCGGGACAGGGGTTACAGATACGCAGTATTTT.

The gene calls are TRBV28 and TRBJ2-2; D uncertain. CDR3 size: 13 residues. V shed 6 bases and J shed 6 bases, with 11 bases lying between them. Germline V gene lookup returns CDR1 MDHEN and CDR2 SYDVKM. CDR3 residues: CASRESFPGELFF. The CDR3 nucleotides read TGTGCCAGCAGGGAGTCGTTCCCCGGGGAGCTGTTTTTT.

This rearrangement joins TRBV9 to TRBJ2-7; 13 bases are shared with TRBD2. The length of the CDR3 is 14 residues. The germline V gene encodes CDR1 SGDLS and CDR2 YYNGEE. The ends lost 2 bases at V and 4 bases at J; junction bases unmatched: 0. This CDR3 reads CASSVGLAGYEQYF. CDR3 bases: TGTGCCAGCAGCGTGGGACTAGCGGGGTACGAGCAGTACTTC.

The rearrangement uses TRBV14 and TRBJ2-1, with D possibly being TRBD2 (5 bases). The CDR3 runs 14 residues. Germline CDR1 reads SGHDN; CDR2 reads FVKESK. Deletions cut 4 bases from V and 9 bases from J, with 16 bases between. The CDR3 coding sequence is TGTGCCAGCAGCCTCTTTGGACCGGGAAGTGAGCAGTTCTTC. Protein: CASSLFGPGSEQFF.

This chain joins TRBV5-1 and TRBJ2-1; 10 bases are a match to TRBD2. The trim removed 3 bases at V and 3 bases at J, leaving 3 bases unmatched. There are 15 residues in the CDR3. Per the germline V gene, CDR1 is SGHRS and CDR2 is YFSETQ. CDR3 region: CASSSGTSDYNEQFF. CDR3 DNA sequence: TGCGCCAGCAGCTCCGGGACTAGCGACTACAATGAGCAGTTCTTC.

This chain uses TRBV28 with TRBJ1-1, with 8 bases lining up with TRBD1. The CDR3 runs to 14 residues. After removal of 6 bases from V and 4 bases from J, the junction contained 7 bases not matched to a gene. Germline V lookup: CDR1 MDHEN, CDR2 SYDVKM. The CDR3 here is CASSPGQGFTEAFF. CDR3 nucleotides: TGTGCCAGCAGCCCTGGACAGGGATTCACTGAAGCTTTCTTT.

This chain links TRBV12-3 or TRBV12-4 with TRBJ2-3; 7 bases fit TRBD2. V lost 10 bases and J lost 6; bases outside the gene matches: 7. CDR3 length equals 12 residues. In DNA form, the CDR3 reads TGTGCCATAGGACTAGAAACGGATACGCAGTATTTT. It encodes CAIGLETDTQYF.